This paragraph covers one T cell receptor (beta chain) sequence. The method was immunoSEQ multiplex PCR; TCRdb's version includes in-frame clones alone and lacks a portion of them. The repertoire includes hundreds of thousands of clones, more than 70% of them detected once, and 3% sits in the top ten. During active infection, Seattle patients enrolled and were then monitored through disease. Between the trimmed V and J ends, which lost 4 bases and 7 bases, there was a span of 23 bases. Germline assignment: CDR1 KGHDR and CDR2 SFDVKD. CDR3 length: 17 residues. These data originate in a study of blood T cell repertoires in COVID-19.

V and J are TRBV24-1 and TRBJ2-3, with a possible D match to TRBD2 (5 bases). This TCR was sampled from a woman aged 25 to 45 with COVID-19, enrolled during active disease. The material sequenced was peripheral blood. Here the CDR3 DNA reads TGTGCCACCAGTGACTCCCGAGGGTCGGGCGGGCACTATACGCAGTATTTT. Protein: CATSDSRGSGGHYTQYF.